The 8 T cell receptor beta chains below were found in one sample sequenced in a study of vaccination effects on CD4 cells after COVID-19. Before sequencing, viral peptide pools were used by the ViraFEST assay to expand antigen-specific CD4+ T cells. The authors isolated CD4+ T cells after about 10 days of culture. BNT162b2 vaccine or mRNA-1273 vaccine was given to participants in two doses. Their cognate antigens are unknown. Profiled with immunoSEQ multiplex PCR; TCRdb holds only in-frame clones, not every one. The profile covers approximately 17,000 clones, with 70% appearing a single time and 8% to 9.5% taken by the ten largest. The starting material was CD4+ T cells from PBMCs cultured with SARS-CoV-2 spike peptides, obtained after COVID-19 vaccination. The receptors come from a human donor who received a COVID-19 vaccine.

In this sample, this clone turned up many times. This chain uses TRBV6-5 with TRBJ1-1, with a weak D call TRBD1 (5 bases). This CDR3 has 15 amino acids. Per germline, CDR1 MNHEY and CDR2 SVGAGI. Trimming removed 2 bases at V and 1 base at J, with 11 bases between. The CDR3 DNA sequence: TGTGCCAGCAGTTACGGGGCAGCGGGGAACACTGAAGCTTTCTTT. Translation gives CASSYGAAGNTEAFF.

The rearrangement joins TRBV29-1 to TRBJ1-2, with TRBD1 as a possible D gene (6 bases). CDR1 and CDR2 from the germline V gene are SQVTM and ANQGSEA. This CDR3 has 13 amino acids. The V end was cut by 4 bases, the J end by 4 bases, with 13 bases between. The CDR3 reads CSVGTRGAYGYTF. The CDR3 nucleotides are TGCAGCGTTGGGACCCGGGGGGCCTATGGCTACACCTTC.

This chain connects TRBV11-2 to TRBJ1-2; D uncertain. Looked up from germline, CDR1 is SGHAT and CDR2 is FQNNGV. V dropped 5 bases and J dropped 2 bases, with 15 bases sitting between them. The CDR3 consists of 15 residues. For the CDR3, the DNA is TGTGCCAGCAGCACAAGCCGGGCACGAAACTATGGCTACACCTTC. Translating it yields CASSTSRARNYGYTF. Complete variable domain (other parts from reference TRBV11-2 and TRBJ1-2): EAGVAQSPRYKIIEKRQSVAFWCNPISGHATLYWYQQILGQGPKLLIQFQNNGVVDDSQLPKDRFSAERLKGVDSTLKIQPAKLEDSAVYLCASSTSRARNYGYTFGSGTRLTVV.

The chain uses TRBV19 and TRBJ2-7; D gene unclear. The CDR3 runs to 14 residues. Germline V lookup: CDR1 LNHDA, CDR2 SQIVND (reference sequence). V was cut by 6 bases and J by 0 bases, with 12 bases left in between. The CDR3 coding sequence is TGTGCCAGTAGCAGATGGGCAGGCTCCTACGAGCAGTACTTC. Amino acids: CASSRWAGSYEQYF.

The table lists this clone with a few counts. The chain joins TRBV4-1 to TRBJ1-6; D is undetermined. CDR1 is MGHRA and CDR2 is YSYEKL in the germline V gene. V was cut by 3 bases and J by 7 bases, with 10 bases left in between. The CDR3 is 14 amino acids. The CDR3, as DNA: TGCGCCAGCAGCCATCGAGATGCCAATTCACCCCTCCACTTT. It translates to CASSHRDANSPLHF.

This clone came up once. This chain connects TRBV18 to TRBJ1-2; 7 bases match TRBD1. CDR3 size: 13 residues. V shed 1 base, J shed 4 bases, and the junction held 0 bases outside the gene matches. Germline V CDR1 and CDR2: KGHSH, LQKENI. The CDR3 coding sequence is TGTGCCAGCTCACCACGGACAGGCTATGGCTACACCTTC. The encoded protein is CASSPRTGYGYTF.

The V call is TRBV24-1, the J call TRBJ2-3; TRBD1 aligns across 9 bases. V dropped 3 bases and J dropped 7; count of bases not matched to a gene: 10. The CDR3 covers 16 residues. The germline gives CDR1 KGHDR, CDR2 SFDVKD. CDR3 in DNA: TGTGCCACCAGTGATGCCGGGACAGGGACCGTAAATACGCAGTATTTT. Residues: CATSDAGTGTVNTQYF.

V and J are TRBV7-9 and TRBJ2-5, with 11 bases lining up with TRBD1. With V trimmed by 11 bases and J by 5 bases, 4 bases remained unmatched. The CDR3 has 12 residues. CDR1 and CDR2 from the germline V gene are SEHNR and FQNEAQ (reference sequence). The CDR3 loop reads CAGQGAGETQYF. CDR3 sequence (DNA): TGTGCCGGACAGGGGGCAGGGGAGACCCAGTACTTC.